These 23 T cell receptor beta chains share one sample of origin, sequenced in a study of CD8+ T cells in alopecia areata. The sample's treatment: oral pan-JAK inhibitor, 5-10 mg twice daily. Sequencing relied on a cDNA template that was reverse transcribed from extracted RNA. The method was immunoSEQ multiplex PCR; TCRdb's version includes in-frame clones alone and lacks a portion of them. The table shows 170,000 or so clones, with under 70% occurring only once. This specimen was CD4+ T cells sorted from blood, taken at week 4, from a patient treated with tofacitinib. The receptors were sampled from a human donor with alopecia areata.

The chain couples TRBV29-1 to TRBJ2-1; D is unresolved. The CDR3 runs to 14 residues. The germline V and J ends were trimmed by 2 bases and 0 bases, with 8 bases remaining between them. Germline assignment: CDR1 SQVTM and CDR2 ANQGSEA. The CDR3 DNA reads TGCAGCGTTGAAAACCTCAGCTCCTACAATGAGCAGTTCTTC. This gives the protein CSVENLSSYNEQFF.

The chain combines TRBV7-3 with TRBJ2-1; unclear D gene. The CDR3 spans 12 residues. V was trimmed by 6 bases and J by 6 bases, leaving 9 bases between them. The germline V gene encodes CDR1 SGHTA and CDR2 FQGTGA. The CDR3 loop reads CASSGPGNEQFF. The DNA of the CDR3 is TGTGCCAGCAGTGGCCCAGGCAATGAGCAGTTCTTC. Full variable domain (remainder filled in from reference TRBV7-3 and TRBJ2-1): GAGVSQTPSNKVTEKGKYVELRCDPISGHTALYWYRQSLGQGPEFLIYFQGTGAADDSGLPNDRFFAVRPEGSVSTLKIQRTERGDSAVYLCASSGPGNEQFFGPGTRLTVL.

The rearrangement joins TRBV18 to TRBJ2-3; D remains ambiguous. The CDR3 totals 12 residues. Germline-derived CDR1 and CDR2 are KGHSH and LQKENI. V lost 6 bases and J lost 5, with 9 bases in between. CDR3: CASSPLGDTQYF. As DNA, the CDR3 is TGTGCCAGCTCTCCGCTGGGAGATACGCAGTATTTT. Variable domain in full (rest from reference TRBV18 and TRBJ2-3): NAGVMQNPRHLVRRRGQEARLRCSPMKGHSHVYWYRQLPEEGLKFMVYLQKENIIDESGMPKERFSAEFPKEGPSILRIQQVVRGDSAAYFCASSPLGDTQYFGPGTRLTVL.

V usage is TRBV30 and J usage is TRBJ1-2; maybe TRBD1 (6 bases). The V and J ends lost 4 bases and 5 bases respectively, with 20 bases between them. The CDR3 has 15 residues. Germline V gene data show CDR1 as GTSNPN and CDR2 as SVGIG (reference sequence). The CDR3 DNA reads TGTGCCTGGATGGTTCCGTTGACAGGAGCTTATGGCTACACCTTC. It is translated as CAWMVPLTGAYGYTF.

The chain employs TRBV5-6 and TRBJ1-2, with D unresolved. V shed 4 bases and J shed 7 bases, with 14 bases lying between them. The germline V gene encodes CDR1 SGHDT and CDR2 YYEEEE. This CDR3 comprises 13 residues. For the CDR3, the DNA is TGTGCCAGCAGCCCGGACGGGGTAGGTGGCTACACCTTC. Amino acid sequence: CASSPDGVGGYTF.

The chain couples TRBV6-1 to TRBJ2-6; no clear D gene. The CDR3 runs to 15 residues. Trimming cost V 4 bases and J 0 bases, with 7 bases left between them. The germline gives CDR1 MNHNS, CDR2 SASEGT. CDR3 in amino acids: CASSGVDSGANVLTF. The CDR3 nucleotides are TGTGCCAGCAGTGGAGTCGACTCTGGGGCCAACGTCCTGACTTTC.

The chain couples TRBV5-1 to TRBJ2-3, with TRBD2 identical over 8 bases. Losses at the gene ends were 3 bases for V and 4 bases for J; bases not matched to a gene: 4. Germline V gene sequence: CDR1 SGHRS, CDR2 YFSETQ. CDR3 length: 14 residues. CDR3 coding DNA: TGCGCCAGCAGCTCGGGGACTAGGGCAGATACGCAGTATTTT. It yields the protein CASSSGTRADTQYF. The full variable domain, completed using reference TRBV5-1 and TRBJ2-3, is KAGVTQTPRYLIKTRGQQVTLSCSPISGHRSVSWYQQTPGQGLQFLFEYFSETQRNKGNFPGRFSGRQFSNSRSEMNVSTLELGDSALYLCASSSGTRADTQYFGPGTRLTVL.

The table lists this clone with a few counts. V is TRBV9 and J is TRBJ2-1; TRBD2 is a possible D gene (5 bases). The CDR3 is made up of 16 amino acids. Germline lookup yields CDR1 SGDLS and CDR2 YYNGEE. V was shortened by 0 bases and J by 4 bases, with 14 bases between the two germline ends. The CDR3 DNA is TGTGCCAGCAGCGTAGCAGTTCTCTCGGGGTACAATGAGCAGTTCTTC. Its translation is CASSVAVLSGYNEQFF.

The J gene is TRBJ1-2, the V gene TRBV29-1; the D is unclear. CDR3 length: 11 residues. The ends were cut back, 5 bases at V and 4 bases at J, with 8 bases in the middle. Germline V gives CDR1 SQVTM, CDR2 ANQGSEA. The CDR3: CSVSVSYGYTF. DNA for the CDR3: TGCAGCGTTTCCGTGAGCTATGGCTACACCTTC. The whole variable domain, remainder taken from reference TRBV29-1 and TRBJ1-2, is SAVISQKPSRDICQRGTSLTIQCQVDSQVTMMFWYRQQPGQSLTLIATANQGSEATYESGFVIDKFPISRPNLTFSTLTVSNMSPEDSSIYLCSVSVSYGYTFGSGTRLTVV.

The CDR3 nucleotides read TGTGCCAGCAGTCCCGGGACAGGGGTCTATGGCTACACCTTC. Translating gives CASSPGTGVYGYTF. V and J are TRBV6-6 and TRBJ1-2; 10 bases match TRBD1. With 5 bases clipped from V and 4 bases from J, the junction kept 4 bases outside the gene matches. The V gene's germline CDR1 is MNHNY and CDR2 SVGAGI (reference sequence). The CDR3 totals 14 residues.

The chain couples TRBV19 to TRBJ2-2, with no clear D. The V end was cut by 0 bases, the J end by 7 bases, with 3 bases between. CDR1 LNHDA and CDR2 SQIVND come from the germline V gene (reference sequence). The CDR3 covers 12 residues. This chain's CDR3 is CASSIDSGELFF. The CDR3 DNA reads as TGTGCCAGTAGTATAGACAGCGGGGAGCTGTTTTTT.

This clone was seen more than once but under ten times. In nucleotides, the CDR3 is TGTGCCAGCAGCCAAGAAGGCCAGCCCCGCACAGATACGCAGTATTTT. Amino acids: CASSQEGQPRTDTQYF. The rearrangement links TRBV4-2 to TRBJ2-3, with unresolved D. The CDR3 contains 16 residues. Between the trimmed V and J ends, which lost 0 bases and 1 base, there was a span of 11 bases. Looked up from germline, CDR1 is LGHNA and CDR2 is YNFKEQ.

The chain's CDR3 is CAWTQRGGADGYTF. The CDR3 nucleotides read TGTGCCTGGACCCAGCGGGGGGGCGCGGACGGCTACACCTTC. V is TRBV30 and J is TRBJ1-2; TRBD1 might be the D (6 bases). The germline V and J ends were trimmed by 4 bases and 8 bases, with 20 bases remaining between them. The CDR3 is 14 residues long. The germline CDR1 and CDR2 sequences are GTSNPN and SVGIG (reference sequence).

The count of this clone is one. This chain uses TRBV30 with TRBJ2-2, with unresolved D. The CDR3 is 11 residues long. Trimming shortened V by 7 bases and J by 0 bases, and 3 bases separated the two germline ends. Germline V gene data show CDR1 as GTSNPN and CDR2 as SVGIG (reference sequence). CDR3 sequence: CASTNTGELFF. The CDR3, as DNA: TGTGCCTCTACGAACACCGGGGAGCTGTTTTTT. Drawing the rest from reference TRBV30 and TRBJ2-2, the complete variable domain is SQTIHQWPATLVQPVGSPLSLECTVEGTSNPNLYWYRQAAGRGLQLLFYSVGIGQISSEVPQNLSASRPQDRQFILSSKKLLLSDSGFYLCASTNTGELFFGEGSRLTVL.

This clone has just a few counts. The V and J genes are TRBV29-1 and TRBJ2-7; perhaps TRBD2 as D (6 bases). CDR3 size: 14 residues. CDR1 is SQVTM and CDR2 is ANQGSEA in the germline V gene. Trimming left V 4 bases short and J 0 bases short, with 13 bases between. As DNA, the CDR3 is TGCAGCGTTGCGGCGGGACTGAACTCCTACGAGCAGTACTTC. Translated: CSVAAGLNSYEQYF.

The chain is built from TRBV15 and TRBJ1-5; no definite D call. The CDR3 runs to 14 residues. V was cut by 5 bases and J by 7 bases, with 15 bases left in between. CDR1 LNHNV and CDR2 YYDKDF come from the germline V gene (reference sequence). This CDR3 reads CATSRGGVSQPQHF. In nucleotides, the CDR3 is TGTGCCACCAGCCGAGGAGGAGTTAGCCAGCCCCAGCATTTT.

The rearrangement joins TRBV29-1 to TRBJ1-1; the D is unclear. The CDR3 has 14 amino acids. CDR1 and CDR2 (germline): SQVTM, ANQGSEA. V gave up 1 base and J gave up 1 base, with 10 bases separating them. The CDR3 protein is CSVEGGSGNTEAFF. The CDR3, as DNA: TGCAGCGTTGAAGGGGGATCAGGGAACACTGAAGCTTTCTTT.

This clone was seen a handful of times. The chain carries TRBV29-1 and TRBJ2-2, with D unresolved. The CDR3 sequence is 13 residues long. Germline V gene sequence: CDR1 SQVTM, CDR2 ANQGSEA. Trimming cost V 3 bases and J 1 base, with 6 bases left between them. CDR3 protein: CSVDQENTGELFF. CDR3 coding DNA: TGCAGCGTTGATCAGGAGAACACCGGGGAGCTGTTTTTT.

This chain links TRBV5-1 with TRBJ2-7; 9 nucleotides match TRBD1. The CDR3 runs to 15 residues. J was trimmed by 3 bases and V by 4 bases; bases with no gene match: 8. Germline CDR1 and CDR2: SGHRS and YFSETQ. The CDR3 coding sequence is TGCGCCAGCAGCCTAGGCGGGACAGGGAGCTACGAGCAGTACTTC. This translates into CASSLGGTGSYEQYF.

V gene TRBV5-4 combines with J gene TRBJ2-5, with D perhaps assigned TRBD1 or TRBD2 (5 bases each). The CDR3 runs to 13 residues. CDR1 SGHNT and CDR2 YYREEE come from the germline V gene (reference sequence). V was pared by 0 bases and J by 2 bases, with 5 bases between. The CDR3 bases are TGTGCCAGCAGCTTGGGGGGGCAAGAGACCCAGTACTTC. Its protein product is CASSLGGQETQYF.

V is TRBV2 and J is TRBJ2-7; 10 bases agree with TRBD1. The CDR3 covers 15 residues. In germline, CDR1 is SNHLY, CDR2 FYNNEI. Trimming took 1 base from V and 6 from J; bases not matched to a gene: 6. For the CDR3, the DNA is TGTGCCAGCAGTGAAGGGGGACAGGGGAATGGCGAGCAGTACTTC. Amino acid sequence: CASSEGGQGNGEQYF.

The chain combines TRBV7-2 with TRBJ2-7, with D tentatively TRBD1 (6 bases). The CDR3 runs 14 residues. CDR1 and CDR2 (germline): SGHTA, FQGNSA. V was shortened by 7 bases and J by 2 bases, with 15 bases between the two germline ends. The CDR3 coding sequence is TGTGCCAGCACGCCCATGACAGGAGCCTACGAGCAGTACTTC. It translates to CASTPMTGAYEQYF.

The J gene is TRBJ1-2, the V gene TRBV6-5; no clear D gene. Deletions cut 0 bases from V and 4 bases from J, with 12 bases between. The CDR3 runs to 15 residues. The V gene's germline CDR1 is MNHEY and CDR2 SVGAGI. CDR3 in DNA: TGTGCCAGCAGTTACTCGACCGGGTTTGGCTATGGCTACACCTTC. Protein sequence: CASSYSTGFGYGYTF.